Detailed here is one TCR beta chain. The data were taken from a study of OX40 agonist ivuxolimab in advanced cancers. Study background: Clinicians treated patients with ivuxolimab, an agonistic anti-OX40 (CD134) antibody. A mean age of roughly 60 years, range about 20 to 90, was recorded, and around 85% were male.

Assay used: immunoSEQ multiplex PCR; TCRdb lists only in-frame clones, some missing. This sample yields roughly 70,000 clones, of which less than 90% are seen a single time; roughly 0.67% belongs to the top ten. Germline CDR1 MNHEY, CDR2 SMNVEV (reference sequence). This CDR3 has 11 amino acids. V shed 7 bases and J shed 1 base, with 4 bases lying between them. Sequenced here: CD4+ or CD8+ T cells sorted from blood, sampled in a trial of the OX40 agonist ivuxolimab. The TCR was taken from an adult with an advanced solid tumor such as melanoma, head and neck, liver or kidney cancer. The gene calls are TRBV27 and TRBJ2-5; D is unclear. CDR3 sequence reads: CASKGQETQYF. The CDR3 DNA is TGTGCCAGCAAGGGCCAAGAGACCCAGTACTTC.